Each of the 18 T cell receptor beta chains below was sequenced from the same sample in a study of cytomegalovirus exposure and HLA in healthy donors. PCR used 60 Vbeta primers and 13 Jbeta primers. TCRdb's copy holds only in-frame clones and misses some; the assay was immunoSEQ multiplex PCR. The sample yields roughly 130,000 clones, 80% to 85% seen once. The sequenced material came from PBMCs. The receptors were gathered from a boy between 10 and 17 years old in good health and CMV-seronegative.

The rearrangement links TRBV5-6 to TRBJ1-3; 10 bases are shared with TRBD1. Per germline, CDR1 SGHDT and CDR2 YYEEEE. The CDR3 extends over 15 amino acids. Trimming at V came to 3 bases and at J to 4 bases, leaving 4 bases not matched to a gene. The CDR3 bases are TGTGCCAGCAGCTCCGGGACAGGGGCCGGAAACACCATATATTTT. Translation gives CASSSGTGAGNTIYF. The full variable domain, in which reference TRBV5-6 and TRBJ1-3 provide the parts outside the CDR3, is DAGVTQSPTHLIKTRGQQVTLRCSPKSGHDTVSWYQQALGQGPQFIFQYYEEEERQRGNFPDRFSGHQFPNYSSELNVNALLLGDSALYLCASSSGTGAGNTIYFGEGSWLTVV.

This chain connects TRBV7-9 to TRBJ1-2; TRBD1 matches at 7 bases. From germline, CDR1 is SEHNR and CDR2 FQNEAQ (reference sequence). The ends lost 1 base at V and 0 bases at J; junction bases unmatched: 5. The CDR3 sequence is 16 residues long. CDR3 bases: TGTGCCAGCAGCTTAGATCCAGGGACAGCTAACTATGGCTACACCTTC. Encoded protein: CASSLDPGTANYGYTF.

The chain carries TRBV27 and TRBJ1-6; D is perhaps TRBD1 (5 bases). The CDR3 totals 17 residues. V was trimmed by 2 bases and J by 5 bases, leaving 16 bases between them. The germline V gene has CDR1 MNHEY and CDR2 SMNVEV (reference sequence). CDR3 DNA sequence: TGTGCCAGCAGTTTAATTATGCAGGGTGGAAATAATTCACCCCTCCACTTT. Translated, it gives CASSLIMQGGNNSPLHF.

J is TRBJ2-5 and V is TRBV13; D unclear. Trimming removed 2 bases from V and 2 bases from J, with 6 bases in between. This CDR3 has 13 residues. The germline CDR1 and CDR2 sequences are PRHDT and FYEKMQ (reference sequence). The DNA of the CDR3 is TGTGCCAGCAGCTTATACTCGCAAGAGACCCAGTACTTC. Amino acid sequence: CASSLYSQETQYF.

This chain uses TRBV5-6 with TRBJ1-1, with 8 bases identical to TRBD1. This CDR3 has 15 residues. CDR1 SGHDT and CDR2 YYEEEE come from the germline V gene. V shed 2 bases, J shed 5 bases, and the junction held 8 bases outside the gene matches. The CDR3 is CASSFLDRGGTEAFF. The CDR3, as DNA: TGTGCCAGCAGCTTCCTAGACAGGGGTGGAACTGAAGCTTTCTTT.

The J gene is TRBJ2-7, the V gene TRBV7-9, with 8 bases matching TRBD2. Germline V gene sequence: CDR1 SEHNR, CDR2 FQNEAQ (reference sequence). Trimming at V came to 4 bases and at J to 5 bases, leaving 10 bases not matched to a gene. The CDR3 is made up of 15 amino acids. CDR3 bases: TGTGCCAGCAGCTCCGGGGGTGCGGGAGGAAACGAGCAGTACTTC. This sequence encodes CASSSGGAGGNEQYF.

The gene calls are TRBV7-9 and TRBJ2-1; TRBD2 agrees at 8 bases. The germline V gene has CDR1 SEHNR and CDR2 FQNEAQ (reference sequence). V was clipped by 1 base and J by 10 bases; unmatched bases: 9. The CDR3 totals 15 residues. The CDR3 region has the DNA TGTGCCAGCAGCTTAGGTCCAGCGGGAGAGAAAGAGCAGTTCTTC. Protein: CASSLGPAGEKEQFF. Together with reference TRBV7-9 and TRBJ2-1, the CDR3 gives the full variable domain: DTGVSQNPRHKITKRGQNVTFRCDPISEHNRLYWYRQTLGQGPEFLTYFQNEAQLEKSRLLSDRFSAERPKGSFSTLEIQRTEQGDSAMYLCASSLGPAGEKEQFFGPGTRLTVL.

The chain links TRBV6-6 to TRBJ1-6, with 11 nucleotides matching TRBD1. CDR1 MNHNY and CDR2 SVGAGI come from the germline V gene (reference sequence). The CDR3 runs 14 residues. V trimming: 5 bases; J trimming: 7 bases; junction bases outside the gene matches: 1. DNA for the CDR3: TGTGCCAGCAGTCGGACAGGGGGCAATTCACCCCTCCACTTT. Translation gives CASSRTGGNSPLHF.

The V gene is TRBV6-1, the J gene TRBJ2-5; 10 bases match TRBD2. V shed 2 bases and J 5 bases; nucleotides not matched to a gene: 11. The germline CDR1 and CDR2 sequences are MNHNS and SASEGT. The CDR3 loop spans 17 amino acids. CDR3 loop: CASSEPRLAGVRETQYF. CDR3 sequence (DNA): TGTGCCAGCAGTGAACCCCGGCTAGCGGGAGTAAGGGAGACCCAGTACTTC.

This chain connects TRBV27 to TRBJ2-1; 7 nucleotides match TRBD2. Germline V gives CDR1 MNHEY, CDR2 SMNVEV (reference sequence). The length of the CDR3 is 12 residues. V dropped 9 bases and J dropped 7; count of bases not matched to a gene: 6. DNA of the CDR3: TGTGCCAGTCAAGAGCGGGGAAATGAGCAGTTCTTC. It codes for CASQERGNEQFF.

The V and J genes are TRBV6-1 and TRBJ2-7; tentatively, D is TRBD1 (6 bases). CDR1 and CDR2 (germline): MNHNS, SASEGT. CDR3 length equals 12 residues. V was pared by 10 bases and J by 0 bases, with 10 bases between. The CDR3 region is CAITGNSYEQYF. CDR3 bases: TGTGCCATCACAGGGAACTCCTACGAGCAGTACTTC.

The CDR3 loop is CASSTGTSKNEQFF. Written as DNA, the CDR3 is TGTGCCAGCAGTACCGGGACTAGTAAGAATGAGCAGTTCTTC. The chain couples TRBV6-5 to TRBJ2-1; 8 bases map to TRBD2. V lost 5 bases and J lost 7; bases outside the gene matches: 7. CDR1 is MNHEY, CDR2 SVGAGI, per germline. The CDR3 covers 14 residues.

This chain uses TRBV27 with TRBJ2-6; D unclear. The CDR3 contains 16 residues. Germline CDR1 MNHEY, CDR2 SMNVEV (reference sequence). The germline V and J ends were trimmed by 2 bases and 0 bases, with 8 bases remaining between them. CDR3 region: CASSLRSLSGANVLTF. CDR3 bases: TGTGCCAGCAGTTTACGGTCCCTCTCTGGGGCCAACGTCCTGACTTTC. The full variable domain, its missing parts supplied by reference TRBV27 and TRBJ2-6, is EAQVTQNPRYLITVTGKKLTVTCSQNMNHEYMSWYRQDPGLGLRQIYYSMNVEVTDKGDVPEGYKVSRKEKRNFPLILESPSPNQTSLYFCASSLRSLSGANVLTFGAGSRLTVL.

CDR3 bases: TGTGCCAGCAGCCCGGGACTATTATCCTACAATGAGCAGTTCTTC. Its protein product is CASSPGLLSYNEQFF. This chain uses TRBV13 with TRBJ2-1, with TRBD2 matching over 7 bases. This CDR3 is built from 15 residues. Germline V gives CDR1 PRHDT, CDR2 FYEKMQ (reference sequence). With 5 bases clipped from V and 1 base from J, the junction kept 5 bases outside the gene matches. Full variable domain (rest looked up from reference TRBV13 and TRBJ2-1): AAGVIQSPRHLIKEKRETATLKCYPIPRHDTVYWYQQGPGQDPQFLISFYEKMQSDKGSIPDRFSAQQFSDYHSELNMSSLELGDSALYFCASSPGLLSYNEQFFGPGTRLTVL.

The chain recombines TRBV18 with TRBJ2-7, with a possible D match to TRBD2 (6 bases). The germline V gene encodes CDR1 KGHSH and CDR2 LQKENI. With 2 bases removed from V and 0 bases from J, the gap between germline ends came to 17 bases. The CDR3 has 17 amino acids. The CDR3 nucleotides are TGTGCCAGCTCACCAAATAGCCCGTATAGCGGCTCCTACGAGCAGTACTTC. Translated: CASSPNSPYSGSYEQYF.

This rearrangement joins TRBV29-1 to TRBJ2-1; D possibly corresponds to TRBD2 (6 bases). Trimming removed 7 bases from V and 2 bases from J, with 12 bases in between. CDR1 SQVTM and CDR2 ANQGSEA come from the germline V gene. This CDR3 has 13 residues. CDR3 protein: CSGSREPYNEQFF. The CDR3 DNA reads as TGCAGCGGTTCCCGGGAGCCCTACAATGAGCAGTTCTTC.

The rearrangement links TRBV15 to TRBJ2-1; 9 positions agree with TRBD1. V dropped 1 base and J dropped 7; count of bases not matched to a gene: 5. The CDR3 length is 15 residues. Germline CDR1 reads LNHNV; CDR2 reads YYDKDF (reference sequence). The CDR3 loop is CATSRGGTGINEQFF. Written as DNA, the CDR3 is TGTGCCACCAGCAGAGGGGGGACAGGGATTAATGAGCAGTTCTTC.

V usage is TRBV6-1 and J usage is TRBJ2-4; a possible D gene is TRBD1 (5 bases). Germline values: CDR1 MNHNS, CDR2 SASEGT. CDR3 size: 13 residues. V lost 6 bases and J 12 bases, leaving 18 bases between the germline ends. CDR3 nucleotide sequence: TGTGCCAGCAGATCGACAGTTGGGTTGTCTCAGTACTTC. This sequence encodes CASRSTVGLSQYF.